These 7 T cell receptor beta chains came from one sample sequenced in a study of T-cell memory formation after mild COVID-19. TCRdb re-analysed the 5' RACE reads in MiXCR, keeping a single row per CDR3 protein. The sample consists of 400,000 to 550,000 distinct CDR3 sequences, about 23% of them appearing once. Sample: PBMCs or a T cell subset sorted from them (not recorded which). The receptors here all came from an adult woman who had mild COVID-19 (a few samples of this study predate the infection). Cell type and time point are not known.

The chain has TRBV5-1 and TRBJ2-1, with D perhaps given as TRBD1 or TRBD2 (6 bases each). Trimming shortened V by 4 bases and J by 10 bases, and 15 bases separated the two germline ends. Germline values: CDR1 SGHRS, CDR2 YFSETQ. The CDR3 runs to 13 residues. The CDR3 here is CASSPYRGDEQFF. CDR3 in DNA: TGCGCCAGCAGCCCGTATAGGGGGGACGAGCAGTTCTTC.

V gene TRBV5-1 combines with J gene TRBJ1-1; D perhaps matches TRBD1 (6 bases). V was pared by 0 bases and J by 1 base, with 13 bases between. The CDR3 sequence is 16 residues long. The germline V gene encodes CDR1 SGHRS and CDR2 YFSETQ. CDR3 sequence: CASSLDGRGANTEAFF. The CDR3 nucleotides read TGCGCCAGCAGCTTGGATGGGAGGGGGGCGAACACTGAAGCTTTCTTT.

This clonotype was detected only a few times. The chain uses TRBV24-1 and TRBJ2-1; TRBD1 aligns across 8 bases. There are 19 residues in the CDR3. The J segment lost 2 bases and the V segment lost 9 bases, leaving 20 bases of the junction unmatched. Germline assignment: CDR1 KGHDR and CDR2 SFDVKD. CDR3 coding DNA: TGTGCCACCGCTGCCGATCCGGGACAGGTACTCGGTACCTACAATGAGCAGTTCTTC. It translates to CATAADPGQVLGTYNEQFF.

This clonotype was observed a few times. The chain recombines TRBV24-1 with TRBJ2-3; D is unclear. The CDR3 has 13 residues. Germline CDR1 reads KGHDR; CDR2 reads SFDVKD. V gave up 5 bases and J gave up 2 bases, with 7 bases separating them. CDR3 loop: CATSGPHTDTQYF. DNA for the CDR3: TGTGCCACCAGTGGCCCCCACACAGATACGCAGTATTTT.

This clonotype was found a few times. The V call is TRBV24-1, the J call TRBJ1-5; 7 bases fit TRBD1. Germline V gene data show CDR1 as KGHDR and CDR2 as SFDVKD. The ends lost 4 bases at V and 3 bases at J; junction bases unmatched: 5. The CDR3 runs 15 residues. The CDR3 DNA is TGTGCCACCAGTGACACGACAGGGAACAATCAGCCCCAGCATTTT. This codes for CATSDTTGNNQPQHF.

The V call is TRBV3-1, the J call TRBJ2-2; a possible D gene is TRBD1 (5 bases). This CDR3 has 14 residues. Trimming took off 2 bases at V and 5 bases at J, with 9 bases between the two ends. The germline V gene encodes CDR1 LGHDT and CDR2 YNNKEL (reference sequence). As DNA, the CDR3 is TGTGCCAGCAGCCAACAGGGAAGGACCGGGGAGCTGTTTTTT. Protein: CASSQQGRTGELFF.

The rearrangement joins TRBV12-3 or TRBV12-4 to TRBJ2-7; D possibly matches TRBD1 or TRBD2 (5 bases each). Between the trimmed V and J ends, which lost 4 bases and 2 bases, there was a span of 18 bases. The CDR3 extends over 16 amino acids. In DNA, the CDR3 is TGTGCCAGCAGTTCCGCCGGGACCGCCGACCCCTACGAGCAGTACTTC. This sequence encodes CASSSAGTADPYEQYF.